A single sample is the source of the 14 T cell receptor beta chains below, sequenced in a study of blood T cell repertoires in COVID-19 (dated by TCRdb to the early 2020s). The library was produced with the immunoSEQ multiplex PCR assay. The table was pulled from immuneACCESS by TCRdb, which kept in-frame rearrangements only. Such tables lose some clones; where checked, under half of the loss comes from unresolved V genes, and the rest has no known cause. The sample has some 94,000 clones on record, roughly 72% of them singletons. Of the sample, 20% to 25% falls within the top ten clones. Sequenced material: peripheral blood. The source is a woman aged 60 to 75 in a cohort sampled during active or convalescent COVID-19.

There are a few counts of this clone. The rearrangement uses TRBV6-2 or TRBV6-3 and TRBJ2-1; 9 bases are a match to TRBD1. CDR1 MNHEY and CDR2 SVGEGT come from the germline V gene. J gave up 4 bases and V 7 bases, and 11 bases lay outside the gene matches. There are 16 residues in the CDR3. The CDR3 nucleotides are TGTGCCAGCACCCCAGGCGGGACAGGGTATTACAATGAGCAGTTCTTC. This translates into CASTPGGTGYYNEQFF.

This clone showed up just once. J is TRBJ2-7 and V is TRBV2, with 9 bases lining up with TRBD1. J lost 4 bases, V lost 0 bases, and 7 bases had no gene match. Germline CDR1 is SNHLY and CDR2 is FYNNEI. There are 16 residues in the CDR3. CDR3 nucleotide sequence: TGTGCCAGCAGTGAAGCGCTATACAGGGGGCGGTACGAGCAGTACTTC. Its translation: CASSEALYRGRYEQYF.

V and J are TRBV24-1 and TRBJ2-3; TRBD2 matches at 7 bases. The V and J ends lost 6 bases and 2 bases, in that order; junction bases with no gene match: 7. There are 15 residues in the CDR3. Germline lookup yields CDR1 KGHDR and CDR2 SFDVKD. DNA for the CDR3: TGTGCCACCAGTTTGACTAGCCAAGCCACAGATACGCAGTATTTT. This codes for CATSLTSQATDTQYF.

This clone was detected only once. The DNA of the CDR3 is TGTGCCAGCACCCCGGTGACAGGGGTATATAACGAGCAGTACTTC. Its translation: CASTPVTGVYNEQYF. This sequence joins TRBV7-2 and TRBJ2-7; 8 bases are a match to TRBD1. This CDR3 is 15 amino acids long. Germline CDR1 and CDR2: SGHTA and FQGNSA. The V segment lost 7 bases and the J segment 5 bases; nucleotides outside the gene matches: 13.

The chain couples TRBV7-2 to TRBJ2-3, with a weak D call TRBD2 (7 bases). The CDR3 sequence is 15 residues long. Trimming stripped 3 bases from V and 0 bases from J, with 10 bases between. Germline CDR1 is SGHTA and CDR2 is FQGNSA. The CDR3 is CASSLAGASTDTQYF. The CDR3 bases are TGTGCCAGCAGCTTGGCGGGGGCTAGCACAGATACGCAGTATTTT.

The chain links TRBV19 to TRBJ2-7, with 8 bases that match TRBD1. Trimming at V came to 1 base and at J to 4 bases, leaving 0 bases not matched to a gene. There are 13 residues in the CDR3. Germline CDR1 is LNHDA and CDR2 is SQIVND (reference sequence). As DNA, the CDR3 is TGTGCCAGTAGTATAGGGACAGGGTACGAGCAGTACTTC. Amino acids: CASSIGTGYEQYF.

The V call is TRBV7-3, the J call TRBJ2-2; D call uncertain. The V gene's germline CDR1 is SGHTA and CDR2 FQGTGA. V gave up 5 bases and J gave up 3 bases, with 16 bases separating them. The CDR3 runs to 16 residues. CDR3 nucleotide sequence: TGTGCCAGCAGCCCAGATCGCGGTGCATACACCGGGGAGCTGTTTTTT. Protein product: CASSPDRGAYTGELFF.

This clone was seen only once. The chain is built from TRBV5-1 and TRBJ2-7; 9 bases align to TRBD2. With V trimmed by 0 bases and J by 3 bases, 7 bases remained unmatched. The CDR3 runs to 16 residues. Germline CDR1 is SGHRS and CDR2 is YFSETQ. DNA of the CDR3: TGCGCCAGCAGCTTGGCCGGGACTAGCAACGGCTACGAGCAGTACTTC. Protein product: CASSLAGTSNGYEQYF.

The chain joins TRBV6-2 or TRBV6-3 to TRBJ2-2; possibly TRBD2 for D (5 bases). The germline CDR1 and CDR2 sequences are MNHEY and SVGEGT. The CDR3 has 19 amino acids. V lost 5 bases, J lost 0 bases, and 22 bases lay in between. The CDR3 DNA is TGTGCCAGCAGTCCGATCCCGGGATTAGGTCGAGCGAACACCGGGGAGCTGTTTTTT. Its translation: CASSPIPGLGRANTGELFF.

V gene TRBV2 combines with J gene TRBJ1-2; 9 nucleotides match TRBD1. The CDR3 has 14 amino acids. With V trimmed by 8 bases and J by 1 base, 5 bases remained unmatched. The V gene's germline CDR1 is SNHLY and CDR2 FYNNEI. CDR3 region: CASGSDRGNYGYTF. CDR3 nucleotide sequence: TGTGCCAGCGGATCGGACAGGGGTAACTATGGCTACACCTTC.

The CDR3 DNA sequence: TGTGCCAGCAGCTCCAACACAGGGGGCATTGTTCGGCGCGAAAAACTGTTTTTT. Amino acid sequence: CASSSNTGGIVRREKLFF. V is TRBV5-6 and J is TRBJ1-4, with TRBD1 matching 9 bases. The germline gives CDR1 SGHDT, CDR2 YYEEEE. The CDR3 totals 18 residues. Unmatched junction bases numbered 17, after V lost 3 bases and J lost 8 bases.

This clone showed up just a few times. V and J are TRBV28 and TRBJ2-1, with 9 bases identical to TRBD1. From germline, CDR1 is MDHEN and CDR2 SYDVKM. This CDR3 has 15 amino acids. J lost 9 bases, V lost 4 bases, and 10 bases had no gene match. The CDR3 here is CASSSSGTGSTEQFF. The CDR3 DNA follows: TGTGCCAGCAGTTCCTCCGGGACAGGGAGTACTGAGCAGTTCTTC.

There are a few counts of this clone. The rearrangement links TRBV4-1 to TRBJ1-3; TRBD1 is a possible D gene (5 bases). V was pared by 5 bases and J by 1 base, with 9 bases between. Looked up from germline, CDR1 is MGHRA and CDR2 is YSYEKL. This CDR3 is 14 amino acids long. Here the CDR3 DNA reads TGCGCCAGCAGCTCGGGGGGTTCTGGAAACACCATATATTTT. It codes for CASSSGGSGNTIYF.

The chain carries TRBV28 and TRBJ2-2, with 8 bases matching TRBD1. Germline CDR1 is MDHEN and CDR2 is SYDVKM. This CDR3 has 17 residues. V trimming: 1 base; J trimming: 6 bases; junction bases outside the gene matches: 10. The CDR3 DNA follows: TGTGCCAGCAGTTTATACGCCGGACAGGGTTATCCCGGGGAGCTGTTTTTT. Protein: CASSLYAGQGYPGELFF.